The clone carrying this TCR beta chain was recorded only once. The antigen is undetermined. The junction and the germline gene differ at one end; a read error may be behind it. Looked up from germline, CDR1 is SGHAT and CDR2 is FQNNGV. CDR3 length: 13 amino acids. The sample is drawn from a study of somatic mutations in cytotoxic T cells in rheumatoid arthritis. Study-level information: Right after diagnosis, and before any treatment had started, patient peripheral blood (about 30 ml EDTA) was drawn. Flow cytometry sorted some V beta antibody-stained T-cell populations to nearly 100% purity, V beta1+ cells among them being sequenced for TCRB. Study-wide points: Increasing age coincided with elevated CD8+ clonality among rheumatoid arthritis patients, though not among healthy controls. With about 65 patients examined, about eight had a largest CD8+ clone exceeding 20% of CD8+ cells.

Using immunoSEQ multiplex PCR, the repertoire was profiled, and TCRdb retains in-frame clones only, with some absent. This table has about 18,000 clones, approximately 80% appearing once. V usage is TRBV11-2 and J usage is TRBJ2-5; D call uncertain. The sequence came from an adult with rheumatoid arthritis. The sample consisted of CD8+ T cells sorted from blood. CDR3 in DNA: TGTGCCAGCGGCTTAGGCTACCCCAGGACCCAGTACTTC. Translating it yields CASGLGYPRTQYF.